These 23 T cell receptor beta chains originate from one sample sequenced in a study of T cell clonotyping in hematopoietic cell transplantation. Some clones are missing from TCRdb's copy, which holds only in-frame ones; the method was immunoSEQ multiplex PCR. The top ten clones hold 5.9% of a sample with tens of thousands of clones, over 75% of them seen once. Described time point: recipient sample about 28 days before transplant, after cytoreduction. The source was peripheral blood mononuclear cells, collected before stem cell transplant. Receptors were obtained from a man aged 60 to 75 with biphenotypic leukemia. Some clones in this sample may be carry-over from other donors' samples.

This rearrangement joins TRBV30 to TRBJ2-3, with 15 bases fitting TRBD2. This CDR3 spans 15 amino acids. CDR1 is GTSNPN and CDR2 is SVGIG in the germline V gene (reference sequence). Trimming removed 3 bases from V and 7 bases from J; junction bases left unmatched: 5. CDR3 loop: CAWSGGTSGRNTQYF. In nucleotides, the CDR3 is TGTGCCTGGAGCGGAGGGACTAGCGGGAGGAATACGCAGTATTTT.

The DNA for the CDR3 is TGTGCCAGCGCTAGGACAGTGTTAGCCCACGAGCAGTACTTC. It encodes CASARTVLAHEQYF. V is TRBV2 and J is TRBJ2-7, with D tentatively TRBD1 (6 bases). CDR1 and CDR2 from the germline V gene are SNHLY and FYNNEI. There are 14 residues in the CDR3. V was trimmed by 8 bases and J by 5 bases, leaving 19 bases between them.

J is TRBJ2-3 and V is TRBV27; the D is unclear. CDR1 MNHEY and CDR2 SMNVEV come from the germline V gene (reference sequence). This CDR3 has 17 residues. The V end lost 3 bases, the J end lost 1 base, and 17 bases lay between the germline ends. CDR3 coding DNA: TGTGCCAGCAGTTTTACGTGGTTGAAGACTGGCACAGATACGCAGTATTTT. This encodes CASSFTWLKTGTDTQYF.

This chain uses TRBV10-3 with TRBJ1-2; unclear D gene. The CDR3 runs to 13 residues. The V end was cut by 6 bases, the J end by 1 base, with 9 bases between. CDR1 and CDR2 (germline): ENHRY, SYGVKD. CDR3 amino acids: CAISVGVNYGYTF. The CDR3 bases are TGTGCCATCAGCGTCGGGGTTAACTATGGCTACACCTTC.

The V gene is TRBV6-6, the J gene TRBJ1-2, with a tentative D call TRBD1 (6 bases). Germline values: CDR1 MNHNY, CDR2 SVGAGI (reference sequence). V lost 2 bases, J lost 6 bases, and 19 bases lay in between. The CDR3 runs to 16 residues. The CDR3 is CASSYAPGGDTHGYTF. CDR3 DNA: TGTGCCAGCAGTTACGCCCCTGGGGGGGACACCCATGGCTACACCTTC.

This chain uses TRBV5-1 with TRBJ1-2, with D possibly being TRBD1 (5 bases). The germline V gene has CDR1 SGHRS and CDR2 YFSETQ. CDR3 size: 14 residues. V lost 4 bases, J lost 3 bases, and 13 bases lay in between. CDR3 coding DNA: TGCGCCAGCAGCAAAGGGGATTTGCACTATGGCTACACCTTC. Translated: CASSKGDLHYGYTF. Looking up the rest from reference TRBV5-1 and TRBJ1-2 gives the full variable domain: KAGVTQTPRYLIKTRGQQVTLSCSPISGHRSVSWYQQTPGQGLQFLFEYFSETQRNKGNFPGRFSGRQFSNSRSEMNVSTLELGDSALYLCASSKGDLHYGYTFGSGTRLTVV.

The chain recombines TRBV5-1 with TRBJ2-7, with TRBD2 matching 7 bases. The CDR3 has 15 residues. The V and J ends lost 4 bases and 6 bases, in that order; junction bases with no gene match: 13. Germline CDR1 SGHRS, CDR2 YFSETQ. CDR3 nucleotide sequence: TGCGCCAGCAGCCCCGCTTGGGGGGAGGGTGGCGAGCAGTACTTC. This encodes CASSPAWGEGGEQYF. The whole variable domain, filled in from reference TRBV5-1 and TRBJ2-7, reads KAGVTQTPRYLIKTRGQQVTLSCSPISGHRSVSWYQQTPGQGLQFLFEYFSETQRNKGNFPGRFSGRQFSNSRSEMNVSTLELGDSALYLCASSPAWGEGGEQYFGPGTRLTVT.

J is TRBJ1-2 and V is TRBV28; 8 bases match TRBD1. V gave up 8 bases and J gave up 4 bases; unmatched junction bases: 0. The CDR3 length is 11 residues. CDR1 MDHEN and CDR2 SYDVKM come from the germline V gene. The CDR3 region is CASDRGYGYTF. Here the CDR3 DNA reads TGTGCCAGCGACAGGGGCTATGGCTACACCTTC.

The chain recombines TRBV5-1 with TRBJ1-1; possible D gene TRBD1, 6 bases. Germline V gene data show CDR1 as SGHRS and CDR2 as YFSETQ. V shed 7 bases and J shed 2 bases, with 24 bases lying between them. The CDR3 extends over 17 amino acids. The CDR3 DNA reads TGCGCCAGCGCCCAGACAGGAACCCATCCGGGAAACACTGAAGCTTTCTTT. Encoded protein: CASAQTGTHPGNTEAFF.

The chain employs TRBV6-5 and TRBJ2-2; D uncertain. V was cut by 6 bases and J by 1 base, with 9 bases left in between. CDR1 and CDR2 (germline): MNHEY, SVGAGI. The length of the CDR3 is 14 residues. DNA for the CDR3: TGTGCCAGCAGCCTAGGCGGGAACACCGGGGAGCTGTTTTTT. This sequence encodes CASSLGGNTGELFF.

This rearrangement joins TRBV2 to TRBJ2-7; 10 bases map to TRBD2. The length of the CDR3 is 15 residues. J was trimmed by 3 bases and V by 8 bases; bases with no gene match: 10. Germline CDR1 and CDR2: SNHLY and FYNNEI. The CDR3 reads CASDIEREGLYEQYF. The DNA for the CDR3 is TGTGCCAGCGATATAGAGCGGGAGGGGCTCTACGAGCAGTACTTC.

This chain connects TRBV19 to TRBJ2-7; D possibly corresponds to TRBD2 (5 bases). This CDR3 contains 14 residues. The V and J ends lost 11 bases and 3 bases respectively, with 20 bases between them. The germline V gene has CDR1 LNHDA and CDR2 SQIVND (reference sequence). The CDR3 loop is CASNSRGNHYEQYF. The DNA for the CDR3 is TGTGCCTCGAACAGCCGGGGAAATCACTACGAGCAGTACTTC.

V gene TRBV4-1 combines with J gene TRBJ2-2, with 9 bases aligning to TRBD1. V was clipped by 3 bases and J by 6 bases; unmatched bases: 2. Per the germline V gene, CDR1 is MGHRA and CDR2 is YSYEKL. The CDR3 covers 14 residues. CDR3 bases: TGCGCCAGCAGCCAGGGACAGGGTGCCGGGGAGCTGTTTTTT. As protein: CASSQGQGAGELFF.

J is TRBJ2-5 and V is TRBV27; tentative D call: TRBD1 (6 bases). Trimming shortened V by 6 bases and J by 4 bases, and 9 bases separated the two germline ends. This CDR3 contains 12 residues. CDR1 is MNHEY and CDR2 is SMNVEV in the germline V gene (reference sequence). CDR3 coding DNA: TGTGCCAGCAGCACAGGGAGAGAGACCCAGTACTTC. Its protein is CASSTGRETQYF.

This chain uses TRBV28 with TRBJ1-5, with 7 positions matching TRBD1. The length of the CDR3 is 16 residues. The ends lost 5 bases at V and 2 bases at J; junction bases unmatched: 9. The germline CDR1 and CDR2 sequences are MDHEN and SYDVKM. The CDR3 nucleotides are TGTGCCAGCAGTCTAGCAGACAGGGCTGGCAATCAGCCCCAGCATTTT. It encodes CASSLADRAGNQPQHF.

This CDR3 reads CASSPGTVTYNEQFF. CDR3 in DNA: TGTGCCAGCAGCCCCGGGACAGTAACCTACAATGAGCAGTTCTTC. The chain carries TRBV5-6 and TRBJ2-1, with 7 nucleotides matching TRBD1. Germline CDR1 is SGHDT and CDR2 is YYEEEE. This CDR3 spans 15 amino acids. V was pared by 4 bases and J by 2 bases, with 6 bases of the junction left unmatched.

The gene calls are TRBV10-3 and TRBJ2-7; 8 nucleotides agree with TRBD2. The V and J ends lost 8 bases and 4 bases, in that order; junction bases with no gene match: 19. The germline V gene has CDR1 ENHRY and CDR2 SYGVKD. The length of the CDR3 is 17 residues. The CDR3: CAILSASTTSGRYEQYF. In nucleotides, the CDR3 is TGTGCCATCCTCTCCGCTTCCACAACTAGCGGTCGGTACGAGCAGTACTTC.

There are a few counts of this clone. The V gene is TRBV7-8, the J gene TRBJ2-1, with D perhaps matching TRBD1 (6 bases). Between the trimmed V and J ends, which lost 4 bases and 9 bases, there was a span of 16 bases. CDR1 is SGHVS, CDR2 FQNEAQ, per germline. This CDR3 spans 14 amino acids. The CDR3 region is CASSYEQGSSEQFF. CDR3 in DNA: TGTGCCAGCAGCTATGAACAGGGTAGCAGTGAGCAGTTCTTC.

This chain links TRBV19 with TRBJ1-3, with a weak D call TRBD1 (5 bases). V lost 6 bases and J lost 0, with 9 bases in between. The CDR3 runs to 14 residues. The germline CDR1 and CDR2 sequences are LNHDA and SQIVND (reference sequence). The CDR3 reads CASRTANSGNTIYF. The CDR3 nucleotides are TGTGCCAGTAGGACAGCCAACTCTGGAAACACCATATATTTT. The complete variable domain, with remaining parts taken from reference TRBV19 and TRBJ1-3, reads DGGITQSPKYLFRKEGQNVTLSCEQNLNHDAMYWYRQDPGQGLRLIYYSQIVNDFQKGDIAEGYSVSREKKESFPLTVTSAQKNPTAFYLCASRTANSGNTIYFGEGSWLTVV.

The J gene is TRBJ1-3, the V gene TRBV7-9, with 10 bases that match TRBD1. After removal of 3 bases from V and 0 bases from J, the junction contained 8 bases not matched to a gene. CDR1 is SEHNR, CDR2 FQNEAQ, per germline (reference sequence). The CDR3 is made up of 18 amino acids. CDR3: CASSFPRDRGTSGNTIYF. For the CDR3, the DNA is TGTGCCAGCAGCTTTCCCCGGGACAGGGGAACCTCTGGAAACACCATATATTTT.

This rearrangement joins TRBV9 to TRBJ2-1, with TRBD2 identical over 7 bases. Germline-derived CDR1 and CDR2 are SGDLS and YYNGEE. The CDR3 spans 15 residues. V shed 3 bases, J shed 11 bases, and the junction held 14 bases outside the gene matches. CDR3 nucleotides: TGTGCCAGCAGCGCGGGGGGAGCGGGCCATGATCAGCAGTTCTTC. This sequence encodes CASSAGGAGHDQQFF.

The gene calls are TRBV19 and TRBJ1-2; a possible D gene is TRBD1 (5 bases). This CDR3 region has 16 residues. CDR1 and CDR2 from the germline V gene are LNHDA and SQIVND (reference sequence). V was shortened by 3 bases and J by 5 bases, with 19 bases between the two germline ends. The CDR3 protein is CASSMGRGGGIYGYTF. The CDR3 DNA follows: TGTGCCAGTAGTATGGGGCGCGGCGGTGGAATATATGGCTACACCTTC.

In its sample, this clone was seen a few times. The V call is TRBV30, the J call TRBJ2-7, with D unclear. V was trimmed by 0 bases and J by 3 bases, leaving 6 bases between them. Germline values: CDR1 GTSNPN, CDR2 SVGIG (reference sequence). The CDR3 contains 12 residues. The CDR3 DNA is TGTGCCTGGAGTGTCGGCGGCTACGAGCAGTACTTC. The encoded protein is CAWSVGGYEQYF.